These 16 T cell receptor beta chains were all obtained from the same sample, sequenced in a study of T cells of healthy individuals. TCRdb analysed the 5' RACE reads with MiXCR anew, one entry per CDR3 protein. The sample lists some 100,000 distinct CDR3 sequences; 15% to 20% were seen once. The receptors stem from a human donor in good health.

This CDR3 reads CASSPLAGAGYNEQFF. Written as DNA, the CDR3 is TGTGCCAGCAGCCCCCTTGCGGGAGCGGGATACAATGAGCAGTTCTTC. V is TRBV7-3 and J is TRBJ2-1; 7 bases are shared with TRBD2. The CDR3 is 16 amino acids. With 5 bases clipped from V and 4 bases from J, the junction kept 11 bases outside the gene matches. CDR1 and CDR2 (germline): SGHTA, FQGTGA.

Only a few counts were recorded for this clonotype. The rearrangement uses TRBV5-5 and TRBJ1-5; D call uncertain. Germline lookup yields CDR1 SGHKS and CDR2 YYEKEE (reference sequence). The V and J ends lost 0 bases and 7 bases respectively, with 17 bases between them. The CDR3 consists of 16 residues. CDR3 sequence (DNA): TGTGCCAGCAGCTTGGACCTTTGGGGTCGGCAACAGCCCCAGCATTTT. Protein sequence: CASSLDLWGRQQPQHF.

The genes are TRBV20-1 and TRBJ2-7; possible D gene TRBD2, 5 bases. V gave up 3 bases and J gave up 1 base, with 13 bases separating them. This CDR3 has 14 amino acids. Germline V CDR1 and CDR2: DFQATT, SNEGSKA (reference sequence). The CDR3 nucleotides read TGCAGTGCTAGTAATCCAGCGGCTTCCTACGAGCAGTACTTC. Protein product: CSASNPAASYEQYF.

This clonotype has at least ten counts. The CDR3 DNA follows: TGTGCCAGCAGCCGAATGCGTGGCACTGAAGCTTTCTTT. It translates to CASSRMRGTEAFF. The chain is built from TRBV7-3 and TRBJ1-1; D call uncertain. Germline V gene lookup returns CDR1 SGHTA and CDR2 FQGTGA. The length of the CDR3 is 13 residues. V was trimmed by 5 bases and J by 4 bases, leaving 11 bases between them.

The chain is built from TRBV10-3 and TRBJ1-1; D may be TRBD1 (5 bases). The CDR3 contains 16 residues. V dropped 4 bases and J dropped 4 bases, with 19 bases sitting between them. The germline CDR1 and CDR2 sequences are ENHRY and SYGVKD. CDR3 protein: CAISGSGGLSGTEAFF. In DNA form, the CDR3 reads TGTGCCATCAGTGGGTCGGGGGGGTTGAGTGGCACTGAAGCTTTCTTT.

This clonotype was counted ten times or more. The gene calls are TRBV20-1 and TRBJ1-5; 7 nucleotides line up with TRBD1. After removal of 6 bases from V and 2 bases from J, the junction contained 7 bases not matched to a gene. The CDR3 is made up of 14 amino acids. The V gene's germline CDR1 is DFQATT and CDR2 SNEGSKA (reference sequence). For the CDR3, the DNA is TGCAGTGCAAGGCAGGGGGTAGGCAATCAGCCCCAGCATTTT. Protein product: CSARQGVGNQPQHF.

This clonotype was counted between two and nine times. CDR3: CASSVQGISYEQYF. CDR3 coding DNA: TGTGCCAGCAGCGTACAGGGAATCTCCTACGAGCAGTACTTC. This chain uses TRBV5-4 with TRBJ2-7; tentatively, D is TRBD1 (6 bases). V was trimmed by 4 bases and J by 0 bases, leaving 11 bases between them. CDR1 and CDR2 from the germline V gene are SGHNT and YYREEE (reference sequence). CDR3 length: 14 amino acids.

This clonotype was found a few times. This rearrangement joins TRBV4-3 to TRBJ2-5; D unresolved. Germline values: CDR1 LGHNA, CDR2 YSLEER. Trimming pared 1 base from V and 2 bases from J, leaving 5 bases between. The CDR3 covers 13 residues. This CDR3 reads CASSQVRQETQYF. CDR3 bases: TGCGCCAGCAGCCAAGTTAGGCAAGAGACCCAGTACTTC.

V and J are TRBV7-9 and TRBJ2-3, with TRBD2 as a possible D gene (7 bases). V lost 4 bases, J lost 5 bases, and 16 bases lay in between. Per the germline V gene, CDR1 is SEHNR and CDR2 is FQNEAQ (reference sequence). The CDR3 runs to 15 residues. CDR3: CASSSGGGAVDTQYF. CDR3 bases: TGTGCCAGCAGCTCCGGAGGGGGGGCGGTAGATACGCAGTATTTT.

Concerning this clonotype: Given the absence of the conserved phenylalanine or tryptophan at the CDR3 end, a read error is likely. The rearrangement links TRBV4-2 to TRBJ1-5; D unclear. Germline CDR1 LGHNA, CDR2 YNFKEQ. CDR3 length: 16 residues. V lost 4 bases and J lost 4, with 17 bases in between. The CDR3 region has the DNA TGTGCCAGCAGCCCCATCCATTGGGTCCAAAATCAGCCCCAGCATTAT. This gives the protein CASSPIHWVQNQPQHY.

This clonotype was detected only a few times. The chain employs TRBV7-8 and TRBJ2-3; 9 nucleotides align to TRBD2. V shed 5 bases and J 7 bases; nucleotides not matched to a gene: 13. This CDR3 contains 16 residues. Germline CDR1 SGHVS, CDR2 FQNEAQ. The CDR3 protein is CASSPRLAGEENTQYF. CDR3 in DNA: TGTGCCAGCAGCCCCCGGTTAGCGGGAGAGGAAAATACGCAGTATTTT.

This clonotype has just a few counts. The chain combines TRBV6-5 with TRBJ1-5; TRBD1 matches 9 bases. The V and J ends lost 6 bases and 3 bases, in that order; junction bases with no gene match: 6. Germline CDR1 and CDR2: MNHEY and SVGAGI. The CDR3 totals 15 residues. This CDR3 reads CASSSGTGNNQPQHF. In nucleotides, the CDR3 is TGTGCCAGCAGCTCCGGGACAGGGAACAATCAGCCCCAGCATTTT.

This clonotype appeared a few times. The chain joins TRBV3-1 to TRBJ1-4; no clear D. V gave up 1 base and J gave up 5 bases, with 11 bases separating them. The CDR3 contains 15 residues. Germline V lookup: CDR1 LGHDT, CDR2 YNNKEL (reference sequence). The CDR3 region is CASSQGAALNEKLFF. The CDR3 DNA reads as TGTGCCAGCAGCCAAGGGGCAGCCCTAAATGAAAAACTGTTTTTT.

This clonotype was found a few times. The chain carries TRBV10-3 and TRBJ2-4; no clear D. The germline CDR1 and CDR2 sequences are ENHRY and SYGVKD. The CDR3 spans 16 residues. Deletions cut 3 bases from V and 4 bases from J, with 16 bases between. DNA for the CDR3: TGTGCCATCAGTGAAAGCAAGGCAGAGGCTAAAAACATTCAGTACTTC. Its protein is CAISESKAEAKNIQYF.

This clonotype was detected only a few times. The CDR3 region has the DNA TGTGCCAGCAGCTTAGACCTAGCGGGGTACTCCTACGAGCAGTACTTC. Translating it yields CASSLDLAGYSYEQYF. This rearrangement joins TRBV11-2 to TRBJ2-7, with 9 bases fitting TRBD2. Losses at the gene ends were 0 bases for V and 0 bases for J; bases not matched to a gene: 3. CDR1 and CDR2 (germline): SGHAT, FQNNGV. This CDR3 region has 16 residues.

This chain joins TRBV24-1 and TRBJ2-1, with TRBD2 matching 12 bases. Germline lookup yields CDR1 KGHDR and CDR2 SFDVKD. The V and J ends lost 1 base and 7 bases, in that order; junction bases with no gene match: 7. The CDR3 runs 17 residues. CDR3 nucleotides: TGTGCCACCAGTGATTTCGCTAGCGGGGGGGCCATGAATGAGCAGTTCTTC. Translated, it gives CATSDFASGGAMNEQFF.